This section outlines one T cell receptor beta chain sequence together with its context. The CDR3 spans 16 residues. Germline assignment: CDR1 LNHDA and CDR2 SQIVND (reference sequence). Trimming pared 3 bases from V and 0 bases from J, leaving 14 bases between. The data are from a study of blood T cell repertoires in COVID-19. Turning to the study itself: Researchers got acute and convalescent COVID-19 samples from the United States, Italy and Spain.

In the source study's methods: Amplified reference gene primers provided the basis for estimating nucleated cell counts. Using immunoSEQ multiplex PCR, the repertoire was profiled, and TCRdb retains in-frame clones only, with some absent. The DNA gave D and trimming, while V, J and clone size come from that table. The data show a few hundred thousand clones, around 90% seen once. The chain combines TRBV19 with TRBJ1-1, with a possible D match to TRBD1 (6 bases). The sequence was obtained from a woman in her twenties or thirties with COVID-19, enrolled during active disease. Sequenced sample: peripheral blood. CDR3: CASSMGAVTLNTEAFF. CDR3 nucleotide sequence: TGTGCCAGTAGTATGGGGGCAGTAACATTGAACACTGAAGCTTTCTTT. The entire variable domain, with the rest obtained from reference TRBV19 and TRBJ1-1, is as follows: DGGITQSPKYLFRKEGQNVTLSCEQNLNHDAMYWYRQDPGQGLRLIYYSQIVNDFQKGDIAEGYSVSREKKESFPLTVTSAQKNPTAFYLCASSMGAVTLNTEAFFGQGTRLTVV.